Listed below are T cell receptor beta chains from one sample, sequenced in a study of cytomegalovirus exposure and HLA in healthy donors. Some clones are missing from TCRdb's copy, which holds only in-frame ones; the method was immunoSEQ multiplex PCR. The sample contains fewer than 200,000 clones, under 85% of which appear only once. The sequencing input was PBMCs. The source of these receptors is a human donor in good health. The CDR3 runs from the conserved cysteine through the conserved F or W. The D gene is left open where the match is weak. Clone sizes are given selectively: once, few, many, or a class where the clone is expanded.

-	TRBJ1-5	TRBV4-1	-	CASSQDLLGNQPQHF	TGCGCCAGCAGTCAAGATTTACTAGGAAATCAGCCCCAGCATTTT
-	TRBJ1-4	TRBV19	TRBD1	CASSVGQGFRDEKLFF	TGTGCCAGTAGTGTGGGACAGGGGTTTCGGGATGAAAAACTGTTTTTT
-	TRBJ2-1	TRBV27	TRBD2	CASSLSPGLASIHEQFF	TGTGCCAGCAGTTTATCCCCCGGACTAGCTTCGATCCATGAGCAGTTCTTC
-	TRBJ1-1	TRBV7-8	TRBD1	CASSLAAGTGNTEAFF	TGTGCCAGCAGCTTAGCGGCTGGGACAGGGAACACTGAAGCTTTCTTT
-	TRBJ2-2	TRBV7-3	-	CASSLAANTGELFF	TGTGCCAGCAGCTTAGCAGCGAACACCGGGGAGCTGTTTTTT
-	TRBJ1-1	TRBV18	TRBD1	CASSPARTGKNTEAFF	TGTGCCAGCTCACCCGCTCGGACAGGGAAGAACACTGAAGCTTTCTTT
-	TRBJ1-5	TRBV5-1	-	CASSSDSSNQPQHF	TGCGCCAGCAGCTCGGACAGTAGCAATCAGCCCCAGCATTTT
-	TRBJ1-2	TRBV30	-	CASSDTNYGYTF	TGTGCCTCCTCGGACACCAACTATGGCTACACCTTC
once	TRBJ2-7	TRBV5-1	TRBD1	CASSLTTGGVSYEQYF	TGCGCCAGCAGCTTGACGACAGGGGGAGTCTCCTACGAGCAGTACTTC
few	TRBJ2-1	TRBV7-2	TRBD2	CASSLALGGGAYEQFF	TGTGCCAGCAGCTTAGCACTCGGCGGGGGGGCCTATGAGCAGTTCTTC
-	TRBJ1-5	TRBV18	-	CASSPDSSTGSPQHF	TGTGCCAGCTCACCGGACAGCTCCACGGGCTCGCCCCAGCATTTT
-	TRBJ1-5	TRBV2	TRBD1	CASSTGAGQPQHF	TGTGCCAGCAGTACAGGGGCGGGTCAGCCCCAGCATTTT
-	TRBJ2-7	TRBV7-8	-	CANSLAPSSYEQYF	TGTGCCAACAGCTTAGCACCCAGCTCCTACGAGCAGTACTTC
-	TRBJ1-5	TRBV2	-	CASSRSNQPQHF	TGTGCCAGCAGCCGGAGCAATCAGCCCCAGCATTTT
-	TRBJ2-5	TRBV10-3	TRBD1	CATTKGWTGGETQYF	TGTGCCACCACAAAAGGATGGACAGGGGGAGAGACCCAGTACTTC
-	TRBJ2-7	TRBV11-2	-	CASSLGSTYEQYF	TGTGCCAGCAGCTTAGGTTCCACCTACGAGCAGTACTTC
-	TRBJ2-1	TRBV6-6	TRBD2	CASSRDSGGIHNEQFF	TGTGCCAGCAGTCGTGATAGCGGGGGGATCCACAATGAGCAGTTCTTC
few	TRBJ2-3	TRBV27	-	CASSLRATDTQYF	TGTGCCAGCAGTTTACGAGCCACAGATACGCAGTATTTT
few	TRBJ1-5	TRBV5-1	-	CASSLDANQPQHF	TGCGCCAGCAGCTTGGATGCGAATCAGCCCCAGCATTTT
-	TRBJ1-1	TRBV10-3	-	CAIRGGAGLNTEAFF	TGTGCCATCAGGGGTGGGGCAGGGTTGAACACTGAAGCTTTCTTT
-	TRBJ2-4	TRBV10-2	TRBD2	CASAGGASQNIQYF	TGCGCCAGCGCGGGGGGGGCCTCCCAAAACATTCAGTACTTC
-	TRBJ2-5	TRBV6-1	TRBD2	CASSEGTSGGTQYF	TGTGCCAGCAGTGAAGGTACTAGCGGTGGGACCCAGTACTTC
-	TRBJ2-5	TRBV7-9	-	CASSLGLGRQETQYF	TGTGCCAGCAGCTTAGGACTAGGTCGGCAAGAGACCCAGTACTTC
-	TRBJ2-7	TRBV6-1	TRBD2	CASFPGGGSYEQYF	TGTGCCAGCTTTCCCGGGGGAGGGTCCTACGAGCAGTACTTC
few	TRBJ2-4	TRBV4-3	TRBD2	CASSQDSGGLLAKNIQYF	TGCGCCAGCAGCCAAGACAGCGGGGGGCTACTAGCCAAAAACATTCAGTACTTC
-	TRBJ1-1	TRBV9	TRBD1	CASSPEQGERGYTEAFF	TGTGCCAGCAGCCCAGAACAGGGGGAAAGGGGGTACACTGAAGCTTTCTTT
-	TRBJ1-1	TRBV5-1	-	CASSLGGAENTEAFF	TGCGCCAGCAGCTTAGGGGGGGCTGAGAACACTGAAGCTTTCTTT
-	TRBJ2-7	TRBV19	TRBD1	CASKTGTGGTVEQYF	TGTGCCAGTAAGACCGGGACAGGGGGCACGGTTGAGCAGTACTTC
once	TRBJ1-2	TRBV18	-	CASSPPGASRSPYGYTF	TGTGCCAGCTCACCACCTGGGGCATCGAGATCACCTTATGGCTACACCTTC
-	TRBJ1-1	TRBV7-2	-	CASSLDSGMNTEAFF	TGTGCCAGCAGCTTAGACTCGGGGATGAACACTGAAGCTTTCTTT
-	TRBJ2-1	TRBV7-8	TRBD2	CASSQTSGYNEQFF	TGTGCCAGCAGCCAGACTAGCGGGTACAATGAGCAGTTCTTC
-	TRBJ2-7	TRBV7-3	-	CASSLIGGEQYF	TGTGCCAGCAGCTTAATAGGGGGAGAGCAGTACTTC
-	TRBJ1-1	TRBV4-1	TRBD1	CASSQSGQGGTEAFF	TGCGCCAGCAGCCAGAGCGGACAGGGGGGAACTGAAGCTTTCTTT
-	TRBJ1-3	TRBV21-1	-	CASTPGQGGRNTIYF	TGTGCCAGCACCCCAGGGCAGGGGGGTCGAAACACCATATATTTT
once	TRBJ2-6	TRBV6-6	-	CASSYPAGTGANVLTF	TGTGCCAGCAGCTACCCGGCGGGAACTGGGGCCAACGTCCTGACTTTC
-	TRBJ2-2	TRBV7-3	-	CASSLNSPGTNTGELFF	TGTGCCAGCAGCTTAAATTCCCCAGGGACGAACACCGGGGAGCTGTTTTTT
-	TRBJ2-7	TRBV7-6	TRBD1	CANSSGQGSDEQYF	TGTGCCAACAGCTCGGGACAGGGGTCCGACGAGCAGTACTTC